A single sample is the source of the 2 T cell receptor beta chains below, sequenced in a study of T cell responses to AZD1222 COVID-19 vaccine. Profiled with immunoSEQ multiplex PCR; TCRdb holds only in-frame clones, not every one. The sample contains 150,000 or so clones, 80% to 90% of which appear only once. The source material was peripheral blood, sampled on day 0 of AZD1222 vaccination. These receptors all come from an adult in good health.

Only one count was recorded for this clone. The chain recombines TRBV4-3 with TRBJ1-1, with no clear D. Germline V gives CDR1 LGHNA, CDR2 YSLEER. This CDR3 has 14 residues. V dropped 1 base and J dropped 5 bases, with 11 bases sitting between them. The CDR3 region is CASSQGSRGTEAFF. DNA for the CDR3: TGCGCCAGCAGCCAAGGGTCCCGGGGAACTGAAGCTTTCTTT.

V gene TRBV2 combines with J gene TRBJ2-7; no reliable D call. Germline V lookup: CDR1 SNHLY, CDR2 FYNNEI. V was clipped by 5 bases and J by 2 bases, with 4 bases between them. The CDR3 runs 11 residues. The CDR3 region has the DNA TGTGCCAGCAGTCTTGCCTACGAGCAGTACTTC. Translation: CASSLAYEQYF.